The 8 T cell receptor beta chains below come from one sample, sequenced in a study of T cell clonotyping in hematopoietic cell transplantation. Indicated time point: recipient sample about 28 days before transplant, after cytoreduction. Sequencing used immunoSEQ multiplex PCR; TCRdb keeps in-frame clones, though not all of them. The sample yields about 76,000 clones, around 96% seen once. The sequencing used peripheral blood mononuclear cells, collected before stem cell transplant. Receptor source: a woman between 50 and 59 years old with acute myeloid leukemia. Some clones in this sample may be carry-over from other donors' samples.

This chain links TRBV28 with TRBJ1-1, with D unclear. The length of the CDR3 is 13 residues. Germline loops: CDR1 MDHEN, CDR2 SYDVKM. With 3 bases removed from V and 6 bases from J, the gap between germline ends came to 11 bases. The CDR3 coding sequence is TGTGCCAGCAGTTTCGCGAGGATCTCTGAAGCTTTCTTT. It translates to CASSFARISEAFF.

The chain joins TRBV27 to TRBJ2-6; D possibly corresponds to TRBD1 (7 bases). V was trimmed by 3 bases and J by 0 bases, leaving 9 bases between them. From germline, CDR1 is MNHEY and CDR2 SMNVEV (reference sequence). This CDR3 has 16 residues. The CDR3 nucleotides read TGTGCCAGCAGTTTTCAGGGGGGCTCTGGGGCCAACGTCCTGACTTTC. Amino acid sequence: CASSFQGGSGANVLTF.

V and J are TRBV6-5 and TRBJ1-6, with TRBD1 identical over 8 bases. There are 14 residues in the CDR3. Trimming took 5 bases from V and 8 from J; bases not matched to a gene: 5. Germline CDR1 reads MNHEY; CDR2 reads SVGAGI. This CDR3 reads CASSTTTGDSPLHF. For the CDR3, the DNA is TGTGCCAGCAGTACTACGACAGGGGATTCACCCCTCCACTTT.

The V gene is TRBV7-2, the J gene TRBJ1-2; D is unclear. Deletions cut 3 bases from V and 4 bases from J, with 9 bases between. Per the germline V gene, CDR1 is SGHTA and CDR2 is FQGNSA. This CDR3 spans 13 amino acids. The CDR3 coding sequence is TGTGCCAGCAGCTTTATGACGACCTATGGCTACACCTTC. It codes for CASSFMTTYGYTF.

The chain carries TRBV7-2 and TRBJ1-2; TRBD1 agrees at 9 bases. The CDR3 has 14 amino acids. Germline loops: CDR1 SGHTA, CDR2 FQGNSA. The ends lost 7 bases at V and 5 bases at J; junction bases unmatched: 8. The CDR3 protein is CASTRTGALYGYTF. CDR3 bases: TGTGCCAGCACTCGGACAGGGGCCTTATATGGCTACACCTTC.

In its sample, this clone was seen once. The chain links TRBV5-1 to TRBJ2-7, with D unresolved. The CDR3 loop spans 16 amino acids. The germline V gene encodes CDR1 SGHRS and CDR2 YFSETQ. Trimming removed 0 bases from V and 0 bases from J, with 13 bases in between. The CDR3 spells CASSLAGGLSSYEQYF. As DNA, the CDR3 is TGCGCCAGCAGCTTGGCGGGCGGCTTAAGCTCCTACGAGCAGTACTTC. Full variable domain (rest looked up from reference TRBV5-1 and TRBJ2-7): KAGVTQTPRYLIKTRGQQVTLSCSPISGHRSVSWYQQTPGQGLQFLFEYFSETQRNKGNFPGRFSGRQFSNSRSEMNVSTLELGDSALYLCASSLAGGLSSYEQYFGPGTRLTVT.

The rearrangement joins TRBV6-1 to TRBJ1-3; the match to TRBD1 covers 8 bases. Per germline, CDR1 MNHNS and CDR2 SASEGT. The CDR3 is 14 residues long. The J segment lost 2 bases and the V segment lost 8 bases, leaving 5 bases of the junction unmatched. As DNA, the CDR3 is TGTGCCAGCGGCCAGACAGGGGCTGGAAACACCATATATTTT. Translating it yields CASGQTGAGNTIYF.

The chain joins TRBV6-1 to TRBJ1-1, with 8 bases fitting TRBD1. This CDR3 has 17 residues. The trim removed 2 bases at V and 0 bases at J, leaving 8 bases unmatched. From germline, CDR1 is MNHNS and CDR2 SASEGT. The CDR3 spells CASSEYSTGAMNTEAFF. The CDR3 DNA reads as TGTGCCAGCAGTGAATATTCGACAGGGGCTATGAACACTGAAGCTTTCTTT.